The 30 T cell receptor beta chains reported below all come from one sample, sequenced in a study of CXCR3-negative and CXCR3-positive naive CD8 T cells. The authors made the TRB cDNA libraries by 5' RACE using UMI labels. TCRdb derives one entry per CDR3 protein from the 5' RACE reads, leaving out DNA. The table lists 100,000 to 150,000 distinct CDR3 sequences. The sample was naive CXCR3- CD8+ T cells from blood. Subset of the sample: CD45RO-CCR7+CD27+CD95- naive CD8+ T cells lacking CXCR3 (TNR3-). These receptor sequences come from a human donor in good health. Some clones in this sample may be carry-over from other donors' samples.

The chain recombines TRBV5-4 with TRBJ2-7. Per the germline V gene, CDR1 is SGHNT and CDR2 is YYREEE (reference sequence). The CDR3 has 11 amino acids. The CDR3 sequence: CASSRDYEQYF.

This CDR3 reads CASSTLAPSSYNEQFF. The genes are TRBV12-3 or TRBV12-4 and TRBJ2-1; TCRdb proposes TRBD2, but this gene call is untestable without DNA. The CDR3 covers 16 residues.

The V gene is TRBV28, the J gene TRBJ2-1; TCRdb designates TRBD2, a call that cannot be tested without DNA. Germline V gene sequence: CDR1 MDHEN, CDR2 SYDVKM. CDR3 size: 15 residues. The CDR3 loop reads CASGLGLVEYNEQFF.

V gene TRBV19 combines with J gene TRBJ1-5. Germline assignment: CDR1 LNHDA and CDR2 SQIVND (reference sequence). The CDR3 length is 15 residues. CDR3 loop: CASSIGGPRNQPQHF.

The J gene is TRBJ2-1, the V gene TRBV28. The CDR3 sequence is 11 residues long. Germline CDR1 MDHEN, CDR2 SYDVKM. The CDR3 reads CASSVANEQFF.

This chain connects TRBV20-1 to TRBJ2-7; absent DNA, TCRdb's TRBD1 call cannot be checked. Germline CDR1 is DFQATT and CDR2 is SNEGSKA (reference sequence). The CDR3 consists of 16 residues. This chain's CDR3 is CSAVPLTGTGKVEQYF.

The chain carries TRBV2 and TRBJ2-7; the D call from TCRdb, TRBD1, cannot be confirmed without DNA. Germline CDR1 and CDR2: SNHLY and FYNNEI. This CDR3 spans 14 amino acids. CDR3 protein: CASSSSGGFYEQYF. The full variable domain, in which reference TRBV2 and TRBJ2-7 provide the parts outside the CDR3, is EPEVTQTPSHQVTQMGQEVILRCVPISNHLYFYWYRQILGQKVEFLVSFYNNEISEKSEIFDDQFSVERPDGSNFTLKIRSTKLEDSAMYFCASSSSGGFYEQYFGPGTRLTVT.

The CDR3 region is CASSFYRGMETQYF. This chain joins TRBV5-1 and TRBJ2-5; with no DNA, the TCRdb D assignment of TRBD1 cannot be verified. Looked up from germline, CDR1 is SGHRS and CDR2 is YFSETQ. The CDR3 consists of 14 residues.

V and J are TRBV29-1 and TRBJ1-1; without DNA, the TCRdb call of TRBD1 cannot be checked. The CDR3 loop spans 19 amino acids. The germline gives CDR1 SQVTM, CDR2 ANQGSEA. CDR3 sequence: CSVEDLGERGPPMNTEAFF.

This chain joins TRBV28 and TRBJ1-2; the TCRdb D gene call, TRBD1, has no DNA to confirm it. CDR3 length: 12 residues. Germline V gene data show CDR1 as MDHEN and CDR2 as SYDVKM. The chain's CDR3 is CASSDQGYGYTF.

The chain uses TRBV7-9 and TRBJ1-3. The CDR3 consists of 14 residues. Germline CDR1 SEHNR, CDR2 FQNEAQ (reference sequence). CDR3 in amino acids: CASSLSGPADTIYF.

V usage is TRBV27 and J usage is TRBJ1-5. Per the germline V gene, CDR1 is MNHEY and CDR2 is SMNVEV (reference sequence). The CDR3 runs to 13 residues. CDR3 sequence: CASSPYSNQPQHF.

The chain recombines TRBV19 with TRBJ2-7; lacking DNA, the TRBD1 call made by TCRdb goes unchecked. The CDR3 is 14 residues long. Per the germline V gene, CDR1 is LNHDA and CDR2 is SQIVND (reference sequence). The chain's CDR3 is CASRTRDREGEQYF.

V is TRBV27 and J is TRBJ1-4; the TCRdb D gene call, TRBD1, has no DNA to confirm it. From germline, CDR1 is MNHEY and CDR2 SMNVEV (reference sequence). This CDR3 spans 15 amino acids. The CDR3 here is CASSPIPGTAEKLFF.

The CDR3: CASSLRLEAGEQYF. This chain links TRBV28 with TRBJ2-7; TCRdb gives TRBD2 as the D gene, but with no DNA this cannot be confirmed. Germline values: CDR1 MDHEN, CDR2 SYDVKM. CDR3 length: 14 amino acids.

V gene TRBV6-5 combines with J gene TRBJ2-7; with no DNA, the TCRdb D assignment of TRBD1 cannot be verified. The germline CDR1 and CDR2 sequences are MNHEY and SVGAGI. The CDR3 loop spans 15 amino acids. The CDR3 sequence is CASSYRPGGGDELYF.

The CDR3 is CASSGRDSHSGNTIYF. The rearrangement uses TRBV7-9 and TRBJ1-3; TCRdb reports TRBD1, a call that lacks DNA to check it against. Germline V lookup: CDR1 SEHNR, CDR2 FQNEAQ (reference sequence). The CDR3 has 16 amino acids.

This chain uses TRBV28 with TRBJ2-7; TCRdb designates TRBD2, a call that cannot be tested without DNA. CDR1 and CDR2 from the germline V gene are MDHEN and SYDVKM. The length of the CDR3 is 16 residues. CDR3 loop: CASSQRLAGAGYEQYF.

V gene TRBV11-2 combines with J gene TRBJ1-2; TCRdb selects TRBD1, and the lack of DNA leaves this call unchecked. There are 15 residues in the CDR3. CDR1 and CDR2 from the germline V gene are SGHAT and FQNNGV. CDR3: CASSFRRERGYGYTF.

CDR3 amino acids: CASSLRLERGVEKLFF. The chain recombines TRBV13 with TRBJ1-4; TCRdb lists TRBD1, though no DNA is available to test this call. Germline-derived CDR1 and CDR2 are PRHDT and FYEKMQ (reference sequence). The CDR3 contains 16 residues.

The CDR3 loop reads CASSFSGRKTHEQFF. V usage is TRBV7-9 and J usage is TRBJ2-1. CDR1 and CDR2 from the germline V gene are SEHNR and FQNEAQ (reference sequence). The CDR3 has 15 amino acids.

The rearrangement uses TRBV12-3 or TRBV12-4 and TRBJ2-7; TCRdb lists TRBD2, though no DNA is available to test this call. This CDR3 has 15 amino acids. CDR3: CASSWVAGGFVEQYF.

The chain has TRBV29-1 and TRBJ2-3. Germline assignment: CDR1 SQVTM and CDR2 ANQGSEA. There are 11 residues in the CDR3. The CDR3 here is CGVGSTDTQYF.

The chain uses TRBV7-3 and TRBJ2-1; absent DNA, TCRdb's TRBD2 call cannot be checked. Germline assignment: CDR1 SGHTA and CDR2 FQGTGA. This CDR3 is 15 amino acids long. The CDR3 sequence is CASSSLSGAYNEQFF.

The chain has TRBV5-1 and TRBJ2-5; TCRdb proposes TRBD2, but this gene call is untestable without DNA. The germline V gene has CDR1 SGHRS and CDR2 YFSETQ. This CDR3 spans 15 amino acids. CDR3 sequence: CASSWTSGSSETQYF.

The chain employs TRBV5-1 and TRBJ2-2; the D call from TCRdb, TRBD2, cannot be confirmed without DNA. This CDR3 has 15 residues. The V gene's germline CDR1 is SGHRS and CDR2 YFSETQ. Here the CDR3 reads CASSGTSGSTGELFF.

The J gene is TRBJ2-6, the V gene TRBV3-1; no DNA is available, so the TRBD1 call from TCRdb remains unchecked. The CDR3 contains 17 residues. Germline lookup yields CDR1 LGHDT and CDR2 YNNKEL (reference sequence). CDR3 residues: CASSPSRDGSGANVLTF.

J is TRBJ2-7 and V is TRBV11-2; the D gene TCRdb calls, TRBD2, cannot be checked with no DNA. The CDR3 totals 17 residues. Germline V gene sequence: CDR1 SGHAT, CDR2 FQNNGV. CDR3 in amino acids: CASSLDLPGSGAYEQYF.

The genes are TRBV19 and TRBJ2-5. CDR3 length: 13 residues. CDR1 is LNHDA and CDR2 is SQIVND in the germline V gene (reference sequence). The CDR3 protein is CASSIGRQETQYF.

The chain couples TRBV5-1 to TRBJ2-1. CDR3 length equals 11 residues. CDR1 is SGHRS, CDR2 YFSETQ, per germline. CDR3 in amino acids: CASSLNNEQFF.